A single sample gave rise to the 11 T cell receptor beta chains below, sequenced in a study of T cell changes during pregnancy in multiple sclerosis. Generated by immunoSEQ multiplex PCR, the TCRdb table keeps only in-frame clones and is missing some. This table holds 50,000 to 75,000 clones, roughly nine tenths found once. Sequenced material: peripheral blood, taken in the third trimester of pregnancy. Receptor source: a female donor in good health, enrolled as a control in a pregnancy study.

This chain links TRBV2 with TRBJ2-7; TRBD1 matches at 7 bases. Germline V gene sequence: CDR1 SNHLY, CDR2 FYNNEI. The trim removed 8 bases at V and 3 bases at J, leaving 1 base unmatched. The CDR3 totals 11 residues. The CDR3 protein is CASYRGYEQYF. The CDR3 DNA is TGTGCCAGCTACAGGGGCTACGAGCAGTACTTC.

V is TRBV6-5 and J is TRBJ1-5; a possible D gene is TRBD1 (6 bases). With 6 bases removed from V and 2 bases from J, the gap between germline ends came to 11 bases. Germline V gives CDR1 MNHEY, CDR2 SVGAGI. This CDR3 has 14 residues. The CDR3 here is CASRDRGGNQPQHF. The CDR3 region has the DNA TGTGCCAGCAGGGACAGAGGGGGCAATCAGCCCCAGCATTTT.

As DNA, the CDR3 is TGTGCCAGCAGTTACCCGGGGGTGAATCAGTACTTC. Translation gives CASSYPGVNQYF. The V gene is TRBV28, the J gene TRBJ2-4; tentative D call: TRBD2 (6 bases). There are 12 residues in the CDR3. Looked up from germline, CDR1 is MDHEN and CDR2 is SYDVKM. V was shortened by 4 bases and J by 12 bases, with 13 bases between the two germline ends.

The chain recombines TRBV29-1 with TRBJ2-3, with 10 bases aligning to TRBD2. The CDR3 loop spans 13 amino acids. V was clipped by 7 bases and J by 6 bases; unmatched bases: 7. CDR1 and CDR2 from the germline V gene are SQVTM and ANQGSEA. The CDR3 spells CSGGLAQKDTQYF. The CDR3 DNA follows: TGCAGCGGGGGACTAGCGCAGAAGGATACGCAGTATTTT.

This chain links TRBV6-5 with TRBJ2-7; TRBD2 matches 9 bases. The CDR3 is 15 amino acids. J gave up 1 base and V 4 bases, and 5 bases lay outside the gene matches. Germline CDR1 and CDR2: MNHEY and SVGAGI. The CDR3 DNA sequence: TGTGCCAGCAGTTCTGGCGGGGGGGAGTCCTACGAGCAGTACTTC. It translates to CASSSGGGESYEQYF.

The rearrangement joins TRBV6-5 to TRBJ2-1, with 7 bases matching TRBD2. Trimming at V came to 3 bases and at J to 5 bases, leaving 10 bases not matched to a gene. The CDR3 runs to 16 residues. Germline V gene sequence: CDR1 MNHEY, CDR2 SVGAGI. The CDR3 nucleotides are TGTGCCAGCAGTTATCCGAAGGGCGGGAGCCACAATGAGCAGTTCTTC. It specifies CASSYPKGGSHNEQFF.

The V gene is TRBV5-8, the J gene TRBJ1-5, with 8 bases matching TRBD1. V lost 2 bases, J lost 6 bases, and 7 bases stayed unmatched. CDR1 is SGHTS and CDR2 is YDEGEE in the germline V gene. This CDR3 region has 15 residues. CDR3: CASSFRGLASQPQHF. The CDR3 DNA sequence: TGTGCCAGCAGCTTCAGGGGGCTAGCTAGTCAGCCCCAGCATTTT. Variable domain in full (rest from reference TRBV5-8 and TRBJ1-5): EAGVTQSPTHLIKTRGQQATLRCSPISGHTSVYWYQQALGLGLQFLLWYDEGEERNRGNFPPRFSGRQFPNYSSELNVNALELEDSALYLCASSFRGLASQPQHFGDGTRLSIL.

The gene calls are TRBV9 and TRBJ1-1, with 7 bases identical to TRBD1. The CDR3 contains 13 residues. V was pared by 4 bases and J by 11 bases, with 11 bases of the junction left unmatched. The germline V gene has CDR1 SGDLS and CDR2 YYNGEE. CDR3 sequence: CASSLSTGARAFF. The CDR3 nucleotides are TGTGCCAGCAGCCTAAGCACAGGGGCAAGGGCTTTCTTT.

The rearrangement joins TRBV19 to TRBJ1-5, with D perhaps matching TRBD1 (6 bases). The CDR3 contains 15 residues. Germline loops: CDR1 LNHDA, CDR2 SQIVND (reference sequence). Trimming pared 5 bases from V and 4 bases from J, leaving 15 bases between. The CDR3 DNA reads TGTGCCAGTAGTTCGAGGGGGGGGATAAATCAGCCCCAGCATTTT. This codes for CASSSRGGINQPQHF.

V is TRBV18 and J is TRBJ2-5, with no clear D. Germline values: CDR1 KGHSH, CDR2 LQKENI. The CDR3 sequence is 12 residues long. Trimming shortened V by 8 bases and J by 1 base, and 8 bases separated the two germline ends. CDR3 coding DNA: TGTGCCAGCATGGCAAGCCAAGAGACCCAGTACTTC. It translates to CASMASQETQYF. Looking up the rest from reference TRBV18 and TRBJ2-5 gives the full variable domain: NAGVMQNPRHLVRRRGQEARLRCSPMKGHSHVYWYRQLPEEGLKFMVYLQKENIIDESGMPKERFSAEFPKEGPSILRIQQVVRGDSAAYFCASMASQETQYFGPGTRLLVL.

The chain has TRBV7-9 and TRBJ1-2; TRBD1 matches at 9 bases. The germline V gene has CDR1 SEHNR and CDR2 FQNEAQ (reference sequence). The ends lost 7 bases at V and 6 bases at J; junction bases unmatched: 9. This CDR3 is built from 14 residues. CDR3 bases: TGTGCCAGCACCATTACAGGGGGCATCAATGGCTACACCTTC. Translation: CASTITGGINGYTF.